One TCR beta chain is described in this entry. The data originate from a study of cytomegalovirus exposure and HLA in healthy donors. It was with 60 Vbeta and 13 Jbeta primers that the PCR ran. Method: immunoSEQ multiplex PCR; TCRdb's copy keeps in-frame clones and lacks some. The sample has 100,000 to 150,000 clones, roughly 80% seen once. The sequence derives from a male donor in good health and CMV-seropositive. Source material: PBMCs.

In DNA, the CDR3 is TGTGCCAGCAGCCCTTTGGAGCTCCACCAAGAGACCCAGTACTTC. It translates to CASSPLELHQETQYF. This chain links TRBV28 with TRBJ2-5, with D unclear. V dropped 6 bases and J dropped 0 bases, with 14 bases sitting between them. This CDR3 comprises 15 residues. CDR1 MDHEN and CDR2 SYDVKM come from the germline V gene.